This entry lists 30 T cell receptor beta chains sequenced from one sample in a study of tumor-infiltrating lymphocytes in localized non-small cell lung cancer. Some clones are missing from TCRdb's copy, which holds only in-frame ones; the method was immunoSEQ multiplex PCR. The table includes 7,000 to 8,000 clones, more than 60% detected once. Sequenced: lung tumor tissue. Receptors were obtained from a human donor with non-small cell lung cancer.

This clone turned up a few times. V and J are TRBV5-1 and TRBJ1-2; D might be TRBD1 (5 bases). The length of the CDR3 is 13 residues. The germline V and J ends were trimmed by 6 bases and 6 bases, with 15 bases remaining between them. Per germline, CDR1 SGHRS and CDR2 YFSETQ. CDR3 loop: CASMEGGGHGYTF. CDR3 nucleotide sequence: TGCGCCAGCATGGAAGGTGGGGGACATGGCTACACCTTC.

The chain uses TRBV10-1 and TRBJ2-7; D is undetermined. V was trimmed by 0 bases and J by 5 bases, leaving 11 bases between them. CDR1 and CDR2 (germline): WNHNN, SYGVQD (reference sequence). This CDR3 is 14 amino acids long. The CDR3, as DNA: TGCGCCAGCAGTGAGTCGGTAGCTCTCCACGAGCAGTACTTC. This encodes CASSESVALHEQYF.

This chain joins TRBV4-1 and TRBJ2-1; the match to TRBD2 covers 8 bases. CDR3 length: 16 residues. The junction had 6 bases not matched to a gene; V was cut back by 4 bases and J by 1 base. The V gene's germline CDR1 is MGHRA and CDR2 YSYEKL. CDR3 amino acids: CASSPGGRGSYNEQFF. DNA for the CDR3: TGCGCCAGCAGCCCGGGGGGGCGGGGGTCCTACAATGAGCAGTTCTTC.

This sequence joins TRBV7-9 and TRBJ2-7, with D uncertain. Germline CDR1 is SEHNR and CDR2 is FQNEAQ (reference sequence). The length of the CDR3 is 12 residues. V was shortened by 1 base and J by 6 bases, with 7 bases between the two germline ends. The CDR3 is CASSLGVSEQYF. CDR3 coding DNA: TGTGCCAGCAGCTTAGGCGTCAGCGAGCAGTACTTC.

The gene calls are TRBV5-1 and TRBJ1-1; D gene ambiguous. The CDR3 is 14 residues long. V lost 0 bases, J lost 0 bases, and 6 bases lay in between. From germline, CDR1 is SGHRS and CDR2 YFSETQ. The CDR3 nucleotides read TGCGCCAGCAGCTTGGCGGCCGTGAACACTGAAGCTTTCTTT. Translating it yields CASSLAAVNTEAFF.

V usage is TRBV27 and J usage is TRBJ1-5; no definite D call. CDR3 length: 13 residues. V lost 6 bases, J lost 3 bases, and 9 bases lay in between. Germline assignment: CDR1 MNHEY and CDR2 SMNVEV (reference sequence). CDR3 DNA: TGTGCCAGCAGCTCGGGGTACAATCAGCCCCAGCATTTT. Translated: CASSSGYNQPQHF.

The chain links TRBV28 to TRBJ2-5; D remains ambiguous. V shed 6 bases and J shed 5 bases, with 13 bases lying between them. Germline V gene lookup returns CDR1 MDHEN and CDR2 SYDVKM. CDR3 length equals 13 residues. The CDR3 nucleotides are TGTGCCAGCAGAGCCCCCGGGTGGGAGACCCAGTACTTC. This encodes CASRAPGWETQYF.

The genes are TRBV11-2 and TRBJ2-7, with TRBD1 identical over 9 bases. The V segment lost 3 bases and the J segment 7 bases; nucleotides outside the gene matches: 4. Germline V gene data show CDR1 as SGHAT and CDR2 as FQNNGV. CDR3 length equals 13 residues. The CDR3 DNA sequence: TGTGCCAGCAGCTTGGGGACAGGGTGGGAGCAGTACTTC. Translation: CASSLGTGWEQYF.

V usage is TRBV7-2 and J usage is TRBJ2-1; 8 positions agree with TRBD2. The germline CDR1 and CDR2 sequences are SGHTA and FQGNSA. Losses at the gene ends were 3 bases for V and 4 bases for J; bases not matched to a gene: 5. The CDR3 sequence is 15 residues long. DNA of the CDR3: TGTGCCAGCAGCTTTCTAGCGGGCACGTACAATGAGCAGTTCTTC. It is translated as CASSFLAGTYNEQFF. The variable domain in full, with the rest retrieved from reference TRBV7-2 and TRBJ2-1, is GAGVSQSPSNKVTEKGKDVELRCDPISGHTALYWYRQSLGQGLEFLIYFQGNSAPDKSGLPSDRFSAERTGGSVSTLTIQRTQQEDSAVYLCASSFLAGTYNEQFFGPGTRLTVL.

The V and J genes are TRBV7-9 and TRBJ1-1, with 9 bases matching TRBD1. This CDR3 comprises 15 residues. CDR1 SEHNR and CDR2 FQNEAQ come from the germline V gene (reference sequence). J was trimmed by 0 bases and V by 5 bases; bases with no gene match: 4. The CDR3 reads CASSRTGVMNTEAFF. The CDR3 DNA sequence: TGTGCCAGCAGCAGGACAGGGGTTATGAACACTGAAGCTTTCTTT.

This clone has more than one count but fewer than ten. This chain uses TRBV28 with TRBJ1-5, with TRBD1 as a possible D gene (6 bases). Trimming took off 8 bases at V and 5 bases at J, with 13 bases between the two ends. The CDR3 covers 13 residues. CDR1 is MDHEN, CDR2 SYDVKM, per germline. The CDR3 sequence: CASGSGGHQPQHF. The CDR3 bases are TGTGCCAGCGGGTCGGGGGGGCATCAGCCCCAGCATTTT.

J is TRBJ1-5 and V is TRBV5-6; weak D call: TRBD1 (6 bases). CDR1 SGHDT and CDR2 YYEEEE come from the germline V gene. There are 13 residues in the CDR3. The V and J ends lost 4 bases and 6 bases respectively, with 11 bases between them. This CDR3 is CASSAGERQPQHF. The CDR3, as DNA: TGTGCCAGCAGCGCAGGGGAACGTCAGCCCCAGCATTTT. The full variable domain, in which reference TRBV5-6 and TRBJ1-5 provide the parts outside the CDR3, is DAGVTQSPTHLIKTRGQQVTLRCSPKSGHDTVSWYQQALGQGPQFIFQYYEEEERQRGNFPDRFSGHQFPNYSSELNVNALLLGDSALYLCASSAGERQPQHFGDGTRLSIL.

V is TRBV9 and J is TRBJ2-7; 14 bases are shared with TRBD2. There are 22 residues in the CDR3. The V segment lost 4 bases and the J segment 2 bases; nucleotides outside the gene matches: 23. Germline loops: CDR1 SGDLS, CDR2 YYNGEE. The CDR3 is CASSPPPGEGGLAGAVPYEQYF. In DNA, the CDR3 is TGTGCCAGCAGCCCCCCCCCAGGGGAGGGGGGACTAGCGGGAGCGGTTCCCTACGAGCAGTACTTC.

The CDR3 region has the DNA TGCGCCAGCAGCTCAAACCCCCGGGGGGAGAATGAGCAGTTCTTC. Protein product: CASSSNPRGENEQFF. V is TRBV5-1 and J is TRBJ2-1; 7 bases fit TRBD2. V gave up 3 bases and J gave up 7 bases; unmatched junction bases: 10. CDR3 length: 15 amino acids. The germline V gene encodes CDR1 SGHRS and CDR2 YFSETQ.

This clone was seen only a few times. The V gene is TRBV5-4, the J gene TRBJ2-5; D is unclear. Trimming left V 4 bases short and J 5 bases short, with 15 bases between. Germline CDR1 and CDR2: SGHNT and YYREEE (reference sequence). CDR3 length equals 14 residues. The CDR3 spells CASSLVGIRETQYF. CDR3 DNA sequence: TGTGCCAGCAGCCTCGTCGGCATACGGGAGACCCAGTACTTC.

The V gene is TRBV5-1, the J gene TRBJ2-2, with D unresolved. CDR1 is SGHRS and CDR2 is YFSETQ in the germline V gene. This CDR3 contains 17 residues. V gave up 2 bases and J gave up 11 bases, with 25 bases separating them. The chain's CDR3 is CASSFTPGAAAKSELFF. The CDR3 DNA reads as TGCGCCAGCAGCTTCACCCCCGGCGCGGCGGCCAAGAGCGAGCTGTTTTTT.

This clone is medium-sized. The V and J genes are TRBV7-7 and TRBJ2-5; 7 bases agree with TRBD1. V was clipped by 5 bases and J by 4 bases; unmatched bases: 7. This CDR3 is 14 amino acids long. Germline V CDR1 and CDR2: SSHAT, FNYEAQ (reference sequence). The CDR3 DNA is TGTGCCAGCAGCCCGGTGGCAGGGGGAGAGACCCAGTACTTC. Translation: CASSPVAGGETQYF.

The V and J genes are TRBV6-5 and TRBJ1-5; maybe TRBD1 (6 bases). The CDR3 is made up of 15 amino acids. CDR1 and CDR2 (germline): MNHEY, SVGAGI. V lost 6 bases and J lost 0, with 12 bases in between. Here the CDR3 reads CASSPSGDSNQPQHF. CDR3 DNA: TGTGCCAGCAGCCCCTCAGGGGATAGCAATCAGCCCCAGCATTTT.

This CDR3 reads CAWIYSGRAITGELFF. The CDR3 region has the DNA TGTGCCTGGATATATAGCGGGAGGGCCATCACCGGGGAGCTGTTTTTT. The chain has TRBV30 and TRBJ2-2; the match to TRBD2 covers 11 bases. Trimming at V came to 4 bases and at J to 4 bases, leaving 8 bases not matched to a gene. There are 16 residues in the CDR3. Germline values: CDR1 GTSNPN, CDR2 SVGIG (reference sequence). The variable domain in full, completed from reference TRBV30 and TRBJ2-2, reads SQTIHQWPATLVQPVGSPLSLECTVEGTSNPNLYWYRQAAGRGLQLLFYSVGIGQISSEVPQNLSASRPQDRQFILSSKKLLLSDSGFYLCAWIYSGRAITGELFFGEGSRLTVL.

The chain joins TRBV7-7 to TRBJ2-2; no definite D call. The germline V gene has CDR1 SSHAT and CDR2 FNYEAQ (reference sequence). This CDR3 contains 14 residues. V lost 5 bases and J lost 4, with 11 bases in between. CDR3 nucleotides: TGTGCCAGCAGCAATACTCAGACCACCGGGGAGCTGTTTTTT. Its translation is CASSNTQTTGELFF.

The V and J genes are TRBV5-1 and TRBJ2-5; no reliable D call. Germline V gene sequence: CDR1 SGHRS, CDR2 YFSETQ. This CDR3 has 14 residues. The V gene lost 1 base and the J gene lost 1 base, with 8 bases spanning the gap. The CDR3 sequence: CASSLISTQETQYF. The CDR3 bases are TGCGCCAGCAGCTTGATATCAACCCAAGAGACCCAGTACTTC.

This clone was counted a single time. The chain combines TRBV28 with TRBJ2-3; D call uncertain. CDR3 length: 11 amino acids. V dropped 5 bases and J dropped 4 bases, with 4 bases sitting between them. The germline V gene encodes CDR1 MDHEN and CDR2 SYDVKM. CDR3 region: CASSESDTQYF. CDR3 nucleotides: TGTGCCAGCAGTGAGTCAGATACGCAGTATTTT.

The chain employs TRBV28 and TRBJ1-1; 8 positions match TRBD1. Germline assignment: CDR1 MDHEN and CDR2 SYDVKM. V trimming: 6 bases; J trimming: 1 base; junction bases outside the gene matches: 10. The CDR3 is 16 amino acids. CDR3: CASSLQGVRRNTEAFF. The DNA of the CDR3 is TGTGCCAGCAGCTTACAGGGGGTTCGTAGGAACACTGAAGCTTTCTTT.

The gene calls are TRBV7-2 and TRBJ2-3, with 13 positions matching TRBD2. The V and J ends lost 6 bases and 6 bases, in that order; junction bases with no gene match: 6. Germline CDR1 is SGHTA and CDR2 is FQGNSA. The length of the CDR3 is 15 residues. This CDR3 is CASRTSGGAADTQYF. CDR3 DNA: TGTGCCAGCAGAACTAGCGGGGGGGCAGCGGATACGCAGTATTTT.

This rearrangement joins TRBV7-2 to TRBJ1-2; 7 nucleotides match TRBD1. The CDR3 contains 15 residues. CDR1 and CDR2 (germline): SGHTA, FQGNSA. The V and J ends lost 3 bases and 1 base, in that order; junction bases with no gene match: 5. The CDR3 DNA follows: TGTGCCAGCAGCTTGGAGGGGGCGTTTAACTATGGCTACACCTTC. The encoded protein is CASSLEGAFNYGYTF.

The CDR3 DNA follows: TGTGCCAGCAGACGTGACAGTGTCCGACAGCCCCAGCATTTT. Residues: CASRRDSVRQPQHF. This chain joins TRBV28 and TRBJ1-5, with a weak D call TRBD1 (5 bases). Germline V gene sequence: CDR1 MDHEN, CDR2 SYDVKM. This CDR3 comprises 14 residues. The germline V and J ends were trimmed by 6 bases and 7 bases, with 16 bases remaining between them.

By proportion, this clone is medium-sized. The chain has TRBV5-3 and TRBJ2-5; 13 positions agree with TRBD2. TRBV5-3 is an open reading frame, and its role is uncertain. There are 16 residues in the CDR3. V was pared by 1 base and J by 10 bases, with 10 bases of the junction left unmatched. CDR3 loop: CARSLKCRGLAGIQYF. CDR3 in DNA: TGTGCCAGAAGCTTGAAGTGTCGGGGACTAGCGGGGATCCAGTACTTC.

The chain combines TRBV6-1 with TRBJ2-7, with 8 bases fitting TRBD1. The CDR3 spans 15 residues. Germline V lookup: CDR1 MNHNS, CDR2 SASEGT. The trim removed 1 base at V and 3 bases at J, leaving 5 bases unmatched. The chain's CDR3 is CASSEEQGGFYEQYF. CDR3 sequence (DNA): TGTGCCAGCAGTGAAGAACAGGGGGGCTTCTACGAGCAGTACTTC.

The rearrangement uses TRBV5-1 and TRBJ2-1; TRBD2 matches at 8 bases. The CDR3 runs to 15 residues. V trimming: 3 bases; J trimming: 7 bases; junction bases outside the gene matches: 9. Per germline, CDR1 SGHRS and CDR2 YFSETQ. Here the CDR3 reads CASSSNPRGGNEQFF. The CDR3 coding sequence is TGCGCCAGCAGCTCAAACCCCCGGGGGGGGAATGAGCAGTTCTTC.

This clone appeared a few times. V and J are TRBV13 and TRBJ1-4; D is unresolved. Germline V gene lookup returns CDR1 PRHDT and CDR2 FYEKMQ (reference sequence). The germline V and J ends were trimmed by 5 bases and 0 bases, with 10 bases remaining between them. This CDR3 contains 15 residues. CDR3 in amino acids: CASSLTTATNEKLFF. CDR3 nucleotide sequence: TGTGCCAGCAGCCTGACGACCGCAACTAATGAAAAACTGTTTTTT.